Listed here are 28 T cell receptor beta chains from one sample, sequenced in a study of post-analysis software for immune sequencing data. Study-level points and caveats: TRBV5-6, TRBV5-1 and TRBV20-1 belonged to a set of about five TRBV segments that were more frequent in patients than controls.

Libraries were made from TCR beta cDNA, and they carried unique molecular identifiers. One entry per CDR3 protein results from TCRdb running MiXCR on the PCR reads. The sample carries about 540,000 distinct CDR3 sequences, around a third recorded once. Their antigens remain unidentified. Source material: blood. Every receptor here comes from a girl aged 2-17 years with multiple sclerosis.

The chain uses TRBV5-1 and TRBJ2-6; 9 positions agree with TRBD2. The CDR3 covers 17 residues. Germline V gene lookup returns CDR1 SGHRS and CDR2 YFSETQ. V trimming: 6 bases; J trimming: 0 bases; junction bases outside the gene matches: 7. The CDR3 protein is CASNSGGPSSGANVLTF. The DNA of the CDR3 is TGCGCCAGCAACAGCGGGGGGCCTAGCTCTGGGGCCAACGTCCTGACTTTC.

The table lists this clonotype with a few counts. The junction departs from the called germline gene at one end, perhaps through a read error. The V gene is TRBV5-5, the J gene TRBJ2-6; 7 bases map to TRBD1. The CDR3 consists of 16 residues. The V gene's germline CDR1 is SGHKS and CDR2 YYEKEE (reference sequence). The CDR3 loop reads CASDRQGIPGANVLTF. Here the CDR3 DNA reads TGTGCCAGCGACCGACAGGGTATACCTGGGGCCAACGTCCTGACTTTT. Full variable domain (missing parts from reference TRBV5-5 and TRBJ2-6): DAGVTQSPTHLIKTRGQQVTLRCSPISGHKSVSWYQQVLGQGPQFIFQYYEKEERGRGNFPDRFSARQFPNYSSELNVNALLLGDSALYLCASDRQGIPGANVLTFGAGSRLTVL.

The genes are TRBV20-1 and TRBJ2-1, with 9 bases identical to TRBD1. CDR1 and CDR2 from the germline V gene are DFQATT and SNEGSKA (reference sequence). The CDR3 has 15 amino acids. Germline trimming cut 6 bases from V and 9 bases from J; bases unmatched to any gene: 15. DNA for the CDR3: TGCAGTGCGATAGATCCGGGACAGGGTAATGGTGAGCAGTTCTTC. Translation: CSAIDPGQGNGEQFF.

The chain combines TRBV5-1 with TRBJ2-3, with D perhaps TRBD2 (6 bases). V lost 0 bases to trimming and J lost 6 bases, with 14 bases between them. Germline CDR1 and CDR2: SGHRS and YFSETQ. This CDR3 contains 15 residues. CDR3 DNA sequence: TGCGCCAGCAGCTTGGAGAATGCGGGAACGGATACGCAGTATTTT. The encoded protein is CASSLENAGTDTQYF.

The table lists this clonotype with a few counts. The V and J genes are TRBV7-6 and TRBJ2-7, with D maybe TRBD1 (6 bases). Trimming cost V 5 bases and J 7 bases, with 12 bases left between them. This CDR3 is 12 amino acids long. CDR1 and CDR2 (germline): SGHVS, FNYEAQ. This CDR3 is CASSIPQGEQYF. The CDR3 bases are TGTGCCAGCAGCATACCCCAGGGGGAGCAGTACTTC.

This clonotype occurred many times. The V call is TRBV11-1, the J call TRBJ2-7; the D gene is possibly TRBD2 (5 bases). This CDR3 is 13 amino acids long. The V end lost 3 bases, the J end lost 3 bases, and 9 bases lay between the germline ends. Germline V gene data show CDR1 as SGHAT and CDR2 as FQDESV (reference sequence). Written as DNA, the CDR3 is TGTGCCAGCAGCTTTGAGGGAAACTACGAGCAGTACTTC. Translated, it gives CASSFEGNYEQYF.

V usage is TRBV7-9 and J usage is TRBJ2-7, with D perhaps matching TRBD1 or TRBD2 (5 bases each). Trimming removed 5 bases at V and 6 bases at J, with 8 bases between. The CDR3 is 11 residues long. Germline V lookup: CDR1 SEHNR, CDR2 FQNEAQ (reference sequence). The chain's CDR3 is CASSGTSEQYF. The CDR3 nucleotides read TGTGCCAGCAGCGGGACCAGCGAGCAGTACTTC.

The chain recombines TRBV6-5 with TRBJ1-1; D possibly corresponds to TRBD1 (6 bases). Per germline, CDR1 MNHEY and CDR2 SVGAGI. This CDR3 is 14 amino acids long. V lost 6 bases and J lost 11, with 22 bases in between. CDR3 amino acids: CASRPPTGQPAAFF. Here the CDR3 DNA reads TGTGCCAGCAGGCCTCCCACTGGACAGCCGGCGGCTTTCTTT.

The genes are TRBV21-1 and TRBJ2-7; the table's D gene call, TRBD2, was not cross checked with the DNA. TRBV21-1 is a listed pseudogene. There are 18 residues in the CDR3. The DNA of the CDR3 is TGTGCCAGCAGCAAAAGGGCCCGAAGCTTCCAACTTTCCTACGAGCAGTACTTC. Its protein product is CASSKRARSFQLSYEQYF.

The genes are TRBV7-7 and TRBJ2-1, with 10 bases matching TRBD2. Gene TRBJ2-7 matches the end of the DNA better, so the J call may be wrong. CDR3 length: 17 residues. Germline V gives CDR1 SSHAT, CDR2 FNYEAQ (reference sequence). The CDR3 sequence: CASRPFTSGASYNEQYF. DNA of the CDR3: TGTGCCAGCAGGCCTTTTACTAGCGGGGCCTCCTACAATGAGCAGTACTTC.

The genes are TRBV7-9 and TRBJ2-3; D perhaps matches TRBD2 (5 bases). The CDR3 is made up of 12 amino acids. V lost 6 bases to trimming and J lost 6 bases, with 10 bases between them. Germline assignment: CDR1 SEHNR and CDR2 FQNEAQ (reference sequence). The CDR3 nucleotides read TGTGCCAGCAGAGGACTCGGGGATACGCAGTATTTT. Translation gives CASRGLGDTQYF.

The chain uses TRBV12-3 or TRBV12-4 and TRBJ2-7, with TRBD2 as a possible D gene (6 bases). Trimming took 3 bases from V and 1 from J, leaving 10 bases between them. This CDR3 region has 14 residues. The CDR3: CASSFSDYSYEQYF. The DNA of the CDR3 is TGTGCCAGCAGTTTTTCGGACTATTCCTACGAGCAGTACTTC.

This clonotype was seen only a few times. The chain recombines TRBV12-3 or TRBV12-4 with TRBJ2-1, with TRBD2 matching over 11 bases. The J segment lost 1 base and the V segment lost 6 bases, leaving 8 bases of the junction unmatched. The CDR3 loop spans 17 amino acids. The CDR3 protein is CASRPGLAGGSYNEQFF. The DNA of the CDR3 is TGTGCCAGCAGGCCTGGGCTAGCGGGGGGTTCCTACAATGAGCAGTTCTTC.

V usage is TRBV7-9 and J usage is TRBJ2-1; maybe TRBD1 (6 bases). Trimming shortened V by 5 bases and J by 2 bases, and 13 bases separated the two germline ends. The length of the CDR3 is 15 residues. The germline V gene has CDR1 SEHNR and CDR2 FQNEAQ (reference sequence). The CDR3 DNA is TGTGCCAGCAGCCCTAGGGACACCACCTACAATGAGCAGTTCTTC. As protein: CASSPRDTTYNEQFF.

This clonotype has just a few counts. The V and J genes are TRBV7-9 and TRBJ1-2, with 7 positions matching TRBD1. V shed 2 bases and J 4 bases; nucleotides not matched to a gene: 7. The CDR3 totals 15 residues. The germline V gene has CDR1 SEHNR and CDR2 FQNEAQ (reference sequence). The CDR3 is CASSLHRGSAYGYTF. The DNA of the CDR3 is TGTGCCAGCAGCTTACACAGGGGAAGCGCCTATGGCTACACCTTC.

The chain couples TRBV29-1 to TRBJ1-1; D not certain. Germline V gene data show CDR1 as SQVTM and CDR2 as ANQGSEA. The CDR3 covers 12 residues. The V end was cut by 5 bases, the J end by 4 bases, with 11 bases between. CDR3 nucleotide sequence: TGCAGCGTTACCTTCTCGGCCACTGAAGCTTTCTTT. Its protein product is CSVTFSATEAFF.

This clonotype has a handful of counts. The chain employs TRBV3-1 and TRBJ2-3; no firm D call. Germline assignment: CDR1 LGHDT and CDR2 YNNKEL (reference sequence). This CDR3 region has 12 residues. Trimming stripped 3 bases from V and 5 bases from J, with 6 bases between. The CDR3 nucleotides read TGTGCCAGCAGCCAGGTTTTAGATACGCAGTATTTT. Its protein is CASSQVLDTQYF.

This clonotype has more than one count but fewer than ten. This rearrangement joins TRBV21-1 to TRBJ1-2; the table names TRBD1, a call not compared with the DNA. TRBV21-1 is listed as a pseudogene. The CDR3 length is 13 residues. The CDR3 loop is CASSKRDTPGYTF. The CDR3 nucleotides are TGTGCCAGCAGCAAGCGGGACACCCCCGGCTACACCTTC.

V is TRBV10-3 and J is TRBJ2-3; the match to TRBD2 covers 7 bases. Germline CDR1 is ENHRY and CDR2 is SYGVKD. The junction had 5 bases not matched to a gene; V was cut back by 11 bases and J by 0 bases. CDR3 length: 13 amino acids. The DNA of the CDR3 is TGTGCCGGGAGCGGGGCGAGCACAGATACGCAGTATTTT. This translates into CAGSGASTDTQYF.

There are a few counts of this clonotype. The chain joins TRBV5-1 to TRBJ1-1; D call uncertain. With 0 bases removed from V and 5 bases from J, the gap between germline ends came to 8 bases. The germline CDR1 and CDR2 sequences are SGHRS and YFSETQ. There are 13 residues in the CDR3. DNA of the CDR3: TGCGCCAGCAGCTTGGAAGCGAGAACTGAAGCTTTCTTT. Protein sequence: CASSLEARTEAFF.

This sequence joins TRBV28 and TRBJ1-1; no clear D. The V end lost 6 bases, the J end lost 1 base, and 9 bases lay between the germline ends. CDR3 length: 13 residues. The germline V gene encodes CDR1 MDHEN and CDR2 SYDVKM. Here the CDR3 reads CASSLQWNTEAFF. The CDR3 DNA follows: TGTGCCAGCAGCCTACAGTGGAACACTGAAGCTTTCTTT.

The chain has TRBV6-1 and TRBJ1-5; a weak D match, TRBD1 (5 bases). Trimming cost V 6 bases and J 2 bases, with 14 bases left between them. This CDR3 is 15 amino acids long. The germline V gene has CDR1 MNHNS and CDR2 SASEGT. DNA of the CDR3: TGTGCCAGCAGGCCTCGGGGAGGGGGCAATCAGCCCCAGCATTTT. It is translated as CASRPRGGGNQPQHF.

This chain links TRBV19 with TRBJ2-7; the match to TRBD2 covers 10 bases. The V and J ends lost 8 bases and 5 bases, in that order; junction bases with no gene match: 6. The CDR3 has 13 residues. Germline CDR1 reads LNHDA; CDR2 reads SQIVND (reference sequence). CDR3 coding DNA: TGTGCCAGTTCTAGCGGGGGATCCGACGAGCAGTACTTC. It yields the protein CASSSGGSDEQYF.

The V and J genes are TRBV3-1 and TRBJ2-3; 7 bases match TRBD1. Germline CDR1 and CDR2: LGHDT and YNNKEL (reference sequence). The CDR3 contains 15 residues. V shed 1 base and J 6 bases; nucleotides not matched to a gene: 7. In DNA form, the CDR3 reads TGTGCCAGCAGCCAAGGCGGACAGGATTTTGATACGCAGTATTTT. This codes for CASSQGGQDFDTQYF.

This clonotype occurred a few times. The CDR3 sequence is CASSFSGGGGTEAFF. The CDR3 DNA reads TGTGCCAGCAGTTTCTCTGGGGGCGGGGGGACTGAAGCTTTCTTT. The rearrangement joins TRBV12-3 or TRBV12-4 to TRBJ1-1; a weak D match, TRBD1 (6 bases). The CDR3 contains 15 residues. V lost 3 bases and J 5 bases, leaving 16 bases between the germline ends.

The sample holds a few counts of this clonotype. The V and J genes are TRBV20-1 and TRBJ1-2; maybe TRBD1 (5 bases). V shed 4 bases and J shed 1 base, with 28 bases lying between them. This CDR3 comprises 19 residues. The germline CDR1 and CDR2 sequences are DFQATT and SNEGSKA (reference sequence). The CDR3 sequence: CSAIMIMPQGWTGNYGYTF. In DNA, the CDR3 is TGCAGTGCTATCATGATAATGCCCCAGGGTTGGACCGGTAACTATGGCTACACCTTC.

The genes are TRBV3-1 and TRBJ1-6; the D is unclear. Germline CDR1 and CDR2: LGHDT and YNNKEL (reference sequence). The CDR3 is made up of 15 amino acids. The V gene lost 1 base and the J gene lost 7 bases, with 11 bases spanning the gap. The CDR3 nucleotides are TGTGCCAGCAGCCAAGGACGGCAGACGAATTCACCCCTCCACTTT. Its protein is CASSQGRQTNSPLHF.

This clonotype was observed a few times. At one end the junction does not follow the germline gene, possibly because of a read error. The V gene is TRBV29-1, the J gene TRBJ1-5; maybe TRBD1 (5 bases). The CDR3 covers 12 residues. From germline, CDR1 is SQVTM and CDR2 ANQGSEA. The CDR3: CGVGAGNQPQHF. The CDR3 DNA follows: TGCGGCGTTGGGGCAGGGAATCAGCCCCAGCATTTT.